The present T cell receptor beta chain was sequenced within a study of regulatory T cells in long-lasting Graves disease. At the level of the study: The antithyroid drugs taken by newly diagnosed Graves' patients had been used for under 3 months. Findings and caveats of the study: The TCR repertoire of persistent Graves' patients was less diverse than that of newly diagnosed ones.

Time point denoted: newly diagnosed GD, antithyroid drugs for less than 3 months. RNA extracted from PBMCs served as the sequencing template. An endocrinology department located in Xi'an, China, was where the patients came from. Combining iRepertoire HTBI primers with Arm-PCR of CDR3 regions, the authors built TCR beta libraries. A single record per CDR3 protein comes from TCRdb applying MiXCR to the multiplex PCR reads. The repertoire holds about 440,000 distinct CDR3 sequences, with about 15% as singletons. As for this clonotype: Its matching antigen is unknown.

Trimming cost V 8 bases and J 8 bases, with 21 bases left between them. Per the germline V gene, CDR1 is SNHLY and CDR2 is FYNNEI. This CDR3 contains 15 residues. This same sample was also taken into another study, of T cells in Graves' hyperthyroidism and ophthalmopathy. That work states: The study used the HTBI primer set for a first-round RT-PCR of the TCR CDR3.

This sequence was found in a woman aged 18-29 years with Graves disease. The sequencing used peripheral blood mononuclear cells (PBMCs), collected at new diagnosis, from a patient treated with antithyroid drugs. V usage is TRBV2 and J usage is TRBJ2-2; D remains ambiguous. The CDR3 region has the DNA TGTGCCAGCTTTCTGATGACTCCTCCAAGGGGGGAGCTGTTTTTT. Translated: CASFLMTPPRGELFF.